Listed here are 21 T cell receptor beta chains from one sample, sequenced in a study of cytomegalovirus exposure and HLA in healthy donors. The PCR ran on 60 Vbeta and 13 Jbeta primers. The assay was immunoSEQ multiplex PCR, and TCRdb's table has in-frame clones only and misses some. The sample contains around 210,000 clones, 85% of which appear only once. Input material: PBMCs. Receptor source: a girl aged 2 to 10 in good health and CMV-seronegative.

Here the CDR3 reads CASSLGRKETQYF. In nucleotides, the CDR3 is TGTGCCAGCAGTTTAGGGAGGAAAGAGACCCAGTACTTC. The chain combines TRBV6-5 with TRBJ2-5; D perhaps matches TRBD2 (6 bases). The V gene lost 4 bases and the J gene lost 3 bases, with 9 bases spanning the gap. CDR1 MNHEY and CDR2 SVGAGI come from the germline V gene. This CDR3 is built from 13 residues.

CDR3 residues: CASSLVGDNEQFF. The CDR3, as DNA: TGTGCCAGCAGCTTAGTAGGGGACAATGAGCAGTTCTTC. The chain joins TRBV7-3 to TRBJ2-1, with a weak D call TRBD1 (5 bases). Trimming removed 2 bases at V and 5 bases at J, with 7 bases between. The CDR3 totals 13 residues. Germline V gene sequence: CDR1 SGHTA, CDR2 FQGTGA.

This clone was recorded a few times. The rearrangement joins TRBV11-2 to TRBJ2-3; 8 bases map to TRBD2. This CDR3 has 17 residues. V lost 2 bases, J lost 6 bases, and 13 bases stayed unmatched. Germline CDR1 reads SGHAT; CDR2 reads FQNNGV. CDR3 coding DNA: TGTGCCAGCAGCTTAAGGGGTCGAGCGGGGGTGGTGGATACGCAGTATTTT. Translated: CASSLRGRAGVVDTQYF. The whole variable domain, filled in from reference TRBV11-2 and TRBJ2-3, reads EAGVAQSPRYKIIEKRQSVAFWCNPISGHATLYWYQQILGQGPKLLIQFQNNGVVDDSQLPKDRFSAERLKGVDSTLKIQPAKLEDSAVYLCASSLRGRAGVVDTQYFGPGTRLTVL.

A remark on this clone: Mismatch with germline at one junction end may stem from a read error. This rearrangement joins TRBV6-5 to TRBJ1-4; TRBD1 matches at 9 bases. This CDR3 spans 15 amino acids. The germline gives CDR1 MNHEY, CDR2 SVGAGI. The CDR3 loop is CASSWATGGNETLFF. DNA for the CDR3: TGTGCCAGCAGTTGGGCGACAGGGGGAAACGAAACACTGTTTTTT.

The DNA for the CDR3 is TGTGCCAGCAGCGAATTCGGCCGGGGAGCTCGGGAGACCCAGTACTTC. Its translation is CASSEFGRGARETQYF. This chain uses TRBV7-8 with TRBJ2-5, with D possibly TRBD2 on 5 matching bases. CDR3 length: 16 amino acids. Germline V gene sequence: CDR1 SGHVS, CDR2 FQNEAQ. V was shortened by 5 bases and J by 5 bases, with 21 bases between the two germline ends.

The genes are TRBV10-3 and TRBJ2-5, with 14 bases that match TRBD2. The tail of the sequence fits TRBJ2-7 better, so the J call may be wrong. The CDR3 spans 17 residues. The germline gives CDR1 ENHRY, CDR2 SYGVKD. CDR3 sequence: CAISKTSGRGTSYEQYF. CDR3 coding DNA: TGTGCCATCAGTAAGACTAGCGGGAGGGGAACCTCCTACGAGCAGTACTTC.

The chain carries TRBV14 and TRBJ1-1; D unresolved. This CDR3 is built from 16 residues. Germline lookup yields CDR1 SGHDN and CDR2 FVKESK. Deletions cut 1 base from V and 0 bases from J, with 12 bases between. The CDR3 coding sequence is TGTGCCAGCAGCCAAGGGACCGCGGGCATGAACACTGAAGCTTTCTTT. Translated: CASSQGTAGMNTEAFF.

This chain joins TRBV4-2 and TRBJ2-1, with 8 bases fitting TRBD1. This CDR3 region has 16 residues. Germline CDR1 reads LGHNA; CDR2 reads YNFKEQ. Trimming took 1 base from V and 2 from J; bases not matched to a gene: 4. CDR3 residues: CASSQGPGQAYNEQFF. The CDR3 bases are TGTGCCAGCAGCCAAGGACCGGGACAGGCCTACAATGAGCAGTTCTTC.

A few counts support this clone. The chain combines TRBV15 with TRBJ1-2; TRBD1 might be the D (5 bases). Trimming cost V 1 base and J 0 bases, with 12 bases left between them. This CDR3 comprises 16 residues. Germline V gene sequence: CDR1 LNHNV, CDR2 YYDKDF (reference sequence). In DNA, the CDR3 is TGTGCCACCAGCAGAGGGGGCAGAGGATCTAACTATGGCTACACCTTC. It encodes CATSRGGRGSNYGYTF.

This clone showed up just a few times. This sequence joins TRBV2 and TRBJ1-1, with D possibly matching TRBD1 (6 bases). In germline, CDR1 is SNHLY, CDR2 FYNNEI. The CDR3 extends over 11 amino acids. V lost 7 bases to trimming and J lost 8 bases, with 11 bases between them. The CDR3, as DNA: TGTGCCAGCATCGACAGGTTGGAAGCTTTCTTT. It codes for CASIDRLEAFF.

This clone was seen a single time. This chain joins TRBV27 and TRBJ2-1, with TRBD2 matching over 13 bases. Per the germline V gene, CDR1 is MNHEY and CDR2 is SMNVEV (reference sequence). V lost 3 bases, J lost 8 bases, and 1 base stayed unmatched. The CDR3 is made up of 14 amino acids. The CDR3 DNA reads TGTGCCAGCAGTTTCGGACTAGCGGGAGATGAGCAGTTCTTC. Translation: CASSFGLAGDEQFF.

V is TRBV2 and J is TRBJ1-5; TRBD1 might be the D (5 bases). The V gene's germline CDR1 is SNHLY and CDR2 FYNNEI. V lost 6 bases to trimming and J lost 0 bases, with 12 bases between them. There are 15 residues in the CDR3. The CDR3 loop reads CASSDRQISNQPQHF. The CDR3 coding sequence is TGTGCCAGCAGCGACCGACAGATTAGCAATCAGCCCCAGCATTTT.

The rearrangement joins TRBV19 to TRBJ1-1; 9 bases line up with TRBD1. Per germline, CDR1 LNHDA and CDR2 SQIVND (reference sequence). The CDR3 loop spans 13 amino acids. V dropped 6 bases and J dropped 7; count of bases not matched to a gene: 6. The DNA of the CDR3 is TGTGCCAGTAGCAGCGGGACAGGGATTGAAGCTTTCTTT. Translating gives CASSSGTGIEAFF.

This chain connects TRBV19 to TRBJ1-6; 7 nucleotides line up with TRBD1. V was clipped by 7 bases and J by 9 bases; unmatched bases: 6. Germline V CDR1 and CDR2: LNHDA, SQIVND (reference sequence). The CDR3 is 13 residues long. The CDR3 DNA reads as TGTGCCAGTACAAGGACAGGTGGTTCACCCCTCCACTTT. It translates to CASTRTGGSPLHF.

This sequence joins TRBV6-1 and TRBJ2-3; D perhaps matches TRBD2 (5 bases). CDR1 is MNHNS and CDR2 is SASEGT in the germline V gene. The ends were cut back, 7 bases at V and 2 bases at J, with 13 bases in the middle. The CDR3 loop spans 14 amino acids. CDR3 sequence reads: CASTGQRPTDTQYF. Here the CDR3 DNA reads TGTGCCAGCACAGGCCAGCGGCCCACAGATACGCAGTATTTT.

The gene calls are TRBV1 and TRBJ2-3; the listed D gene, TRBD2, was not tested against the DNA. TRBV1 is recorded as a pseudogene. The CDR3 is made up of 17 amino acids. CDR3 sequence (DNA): TGCACCAGCAGCCATAGGACTAGCGGGGGGAGTTCAGATACGCAGTATTTT. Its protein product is CTSSHRTSGGSSDTQYF.

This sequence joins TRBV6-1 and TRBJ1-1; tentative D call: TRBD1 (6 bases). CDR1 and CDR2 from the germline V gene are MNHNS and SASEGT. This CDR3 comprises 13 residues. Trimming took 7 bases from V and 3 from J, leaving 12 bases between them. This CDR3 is CASMHRADTEAFF. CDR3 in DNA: TGTGCCAGCATGCACAGGGCAGACACTGAAGCTTTCTTT.

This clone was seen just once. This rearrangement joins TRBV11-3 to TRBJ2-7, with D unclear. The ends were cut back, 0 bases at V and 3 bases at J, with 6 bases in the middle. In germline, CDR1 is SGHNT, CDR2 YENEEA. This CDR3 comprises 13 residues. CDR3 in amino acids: CASSLDHGYEQYF. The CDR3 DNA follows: TGTGCCAGCAGCTTAGATCACGGCTACGAGCAGTACTTC.

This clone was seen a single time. As DNA, the CDR3 is TGTGCCAGCACCCCCCAAGGGGTGCCCACAGATACGCAGTATTTT. This gives the protein CASTPQGVPTDTQYF. The J gene is TRBJ2-3, the V gene TRBV25-1; weak D call: TRBD1 (5 bases). CDR3 length: 15 amino acids. Trimming left V 7 bases short and J 2 bases short, with 16 bases between. Per germline, CDR1 MGHDK and CDR2 SYGVNS.

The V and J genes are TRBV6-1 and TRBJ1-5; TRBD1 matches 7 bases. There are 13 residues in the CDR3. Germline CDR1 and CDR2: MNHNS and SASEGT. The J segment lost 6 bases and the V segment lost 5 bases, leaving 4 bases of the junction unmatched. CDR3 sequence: CASSTQGIQPQHF. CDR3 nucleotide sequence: TGTGCCAGCAGTACACAGGGGATTCAGCCCCAGCATTTT.

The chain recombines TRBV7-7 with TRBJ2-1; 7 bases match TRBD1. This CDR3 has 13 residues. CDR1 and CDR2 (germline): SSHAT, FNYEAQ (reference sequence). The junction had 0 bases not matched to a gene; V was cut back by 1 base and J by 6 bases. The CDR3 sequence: CASSLDRGNEQFF. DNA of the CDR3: TGTGCCAGCAGCTTAGACAGGGGCAATGAGCAGTTCTTC.